The clone carrying this T cell receptor (beta chain) was seen at least ten times. What it binds is unknown. The data belong to a study of early T cells in non-severe SARS-CoV-2 infection. Across the study: The sequenced material was bulk RNA from unsorted whole blood, and its chains were unpaired.

V was shortened by 6 bases and J by 2 bases, with 17 bases between the two germline ends. CDR3 length: 15 amino acids. Germline CDR1 MDHEN, CDR2 SYDVKM. Overall study results and limits: VDJdb-based matching was biased toward anti-spike CD8 responses and missed private and CD4 specificities.

The TCR library protocol attached unique molecular identifiers to the individual cDNA molecules. TCRdb used MiXCR to reprocess the 5' RACE reads, holding one entry per CDR3 protein. The sample includes some 98,000 distinct CDR3 sequences, approximately 10% of them seen just once. This clonotype originated in an adult who was a healthcare worker with PCR-confirmed SARS-CoV-2 infection or an uninfected control (not recorded which). Sequenced input: whole blood. The V call is TRBV28, the J call TRBJ2-7; a weak D match, TRBD1 (6 bases). This chain's CDR3 is CASSRDIRLAYEQYF. DNA of the CDR3: TGTGCCAGCAGCCGGGACATTCGACTGGCCTACGAGCAGTACTTC. The whole variable domain, remainder taken from reference TRBV28 and TRBJ2-7, is DVKVTQSSRYLVKRTGEKVFLECVQDMDHENMFWYRQDPGLGLRLIYFSYDVKMKEKGDIPEGYSVSREKKERFSLILESASTNQTSMYLCASSRDIRLAYEQYFGPGTRLTVT.